The 26 T cell receptor beta chains presented below share a single source sample, sequenced in a study of cytomegalovirus exposure and HLA in healthy donors. PCR amplification relied on 60 Vbeta primers (plus 13 Jbeta primers). Produced via immunoSEQ multiplex PCR; TCRdb's table is partial and in-frame only. The table for this sample gives about 140,000 clones. The sample consisted of PBMCs. The receptors were gathered from a woman aged 18-35 years in good health and CMV-seronegative.

The rearrangement uses TRBV6-1 and TRBJ2-1; D ambiguous. The CDR3 extends over 15 amino acids. V lost 3 bases, J lost 7 bases, and 16 bases lay in between. Germline assignment: CDR1 MNHNS and CDR2 SASEGT. CDR3 in DNA: TGTGCCAGCAGTGACCTAGGTCCGCCGGAGAATGAGCAGTTCTTC. Translation: CASSDLGPPENEQFF.

The chain uses TRBV4-3 and TRBJ1-4; 7 bases align to TRBD1. From germline, CDR1 is LGHNA and CDR2 YSLEER. The CDR3 sequence is 20 residues long. V shed 3 bases and J 2 bases; nucleotides not matched to a gene: 18. CDR3 residues: CASSHRPRTGFSATNEKLFF. CDR3 nucleotide sequence: TGCGCCAGCAGCCACAGACCGAGGACAGGATTTTCTGCGACTAATGAAAAACTGTTTTTT.

The chain is built from TRBV6-1 and TRBJ1-1; a weak D match, TRBD1 (6 bases). The germline gives CDR1 MNHNS, CDR2 SASEGT. The CDR3 totals 16 residues. Trimming stripped 4 bases from V and 4 bases from J, with 19 bases between. The CDR3 region has the DNA TGTGCCAGCAGTGGTAAACAGGGCGGAGGACTCACTGAAGCTTTCTTT. As protein: CASSGKQGGGLTEAFF.

V gene TRBV28 combines with J gene TRBJ1-5; D possibly corresponds to TRBD1 (6 bases). V gave up 2 bases and J gave up 1 base, with 15 bases separating them. Germline CDR1 reads MDHEN; CDR2 reads SYDVKM. CDR3 length equals 17 residues. The CDR3 protein is CASSLLTGRRSNQPQHF. The CDR3 coding sequence is TGTGCCAGCAGTTTACTCACAGGGAGAAGAAGCAATCAGCCCCAGCATTTT.

V usage is TRBV10-2 and J usage is TRBJ2-7, with TRBD2 as a possible D gene (7 bases). From germline, CDR1 is WSHSY and CDR2 SAAADI. Trimming removed 8 bases at V and 3 bases at J, with 11 bases between. This CDR3 region has 12 residues. The CDR3 is CASWGGDYEQYV. The CDR3 bases are TGCGCCAGCTGGGGGGGCGACTACGAGCAGTACGTC.

The rearrangement links TRBV5-3 to TRBJ2-3; 9 bases match TRBD1. TRBV5-3 is an ORF; its function is uncertain. This CDR3 is 17 amino acids long. V shed 4 bases, J shed 2 bases, and the junction held 11 bases outside the gene matches. The CDR3 nucleotides are TGTGCCAGAAGCGTATGCTCCGGGACAGGGTTCACAGATACGCAGTATTTT. It is translated as CARSVCSGTGFTDTQYF.

J is TRBJ1-5 and V is TRBV7-2; 7 bases align to TRBD1. Looked up from germline, CDR1 is SGHTA and CDR2 is FQGNSA. Trimming removed 6 bases from V and 2 bases from J; junction bases left unmatched: 7. This CDR3 spans 15 amino acids. DNA of the CDR3: TGTGCCAGCAGGTCGACAGGGAGAGGCAATCAGCCCCAGCATTTT. Translated, it gives CASRSTGRGNQPQHF. Filled out from reference TRBV7-2 and TRBJ1-5, the complete variable domain reads GAGVSQSPSNKVTEKGKDVELRCDPISGHTALYWYRQSLGQGLEFLIYFQGNSAPDKSGLPSDRFSAERTGGSVSTLTIQRTQQEDSAVYLCASRSTGRGNQPQHFGDGTRLSIL.

The V gene is TRBV10-3, the J gene TRBJ1-3; 10 positions agree with TRBD1. Germline CDR1 ENHRY, CDR2 SYGVKD. The CDR3 has 15 amino acids. The V gene end was trimmed by 5 bases and the J gene end by 3 bases; junction bases not matched to a gene: 4. In DNA, the CDR3 is TGTGCCATCAGTAGGGGACAGGGGTTTGGAAACACCATATATTTT. Translation gives CAISRGQGFGNTIYF.

This chain links TRBV28 with TRBJ2-7; unclear D gene. Trimming removed 11 bases from V and 0 bases from J, with 8 bases in between. The germline V gene encodes CDR1 MDHEN and CDR2 SYDVKM. The CDR3 runs 11 residues. This CDR3 reads CAAESSYEQYF. CDR3 DNA: TGTGCCGCGGAGAGCTCCTACGAGCAGTACTTC.

The CDR3 protein is CASRAGGAYEQYF. The DNA for the CDR3 is TGTGCCAGTAGGGCGGGAGGTGCCTACGAGCAGTACTTC. This chain joins TRBV19 and TRBJ2-5; 8 bases agree with TRBD2. The J call is uncertain, as TRBJ2-7 better fits the DNA end. The V gene's germline CDR1 is LNHDA and CDR2 SQIVND (reference sequence). This CDR3 spans 13 amino acids.

The chain uses TRBV7-9 and TRBJ2-3; D uncertain. The V gene lost 5 bases and the J gene lost 5 bases, with 11 bases spanning the gap. The CDR3 is 13 amino acids. CDR1 and CDR2 (germline): SEHNR, FQNEAQ (reference sequence). CDR3 region: CASSRILGDTQYF. Written as DNA, the CDR3 is TGTGCCAGCAGCAGGATCCTAGGAGATACGCAGTATTTT.

This chain links TRBV10-2 with TRBJ2-1; the D gene is possibly TRBD2 (6 bases). V lost 4 bases to trimming and J lost 7 bases, with 17 bases between them. There are 15 residues in the CDR3. CDR1 and CDR2 from the germline V gene are WSHSY and SAAADI. DNA for the CDR3: TGCGCCAGCAGTGTAGGTCTAGCGTTGGGGAATGAGCAGTTCTTC. Its translation is CASSVGLALGNEQFF.

The chain combines TRBV6-5 with TRBJ2-7; TRBD1 aligns across 7 bases. Germline CDR1 MNHEY, CDR2 SVGAGI. V shed 6 bases, J shed 1 base, and the junction held 9 bases outside the gene matches. The CDR3 length is 15 residues. CDR3: CASSKQGTKSYEQYV. In DNA, the CDR3 is TGTGCCAGCAGCAAACAGGGGACAAAGTCCTACGAGCAGTACGTC.

DNA of the CDR3: TGTGCCAGCAGCTTATCAGGGTCGACTAACTATGGCTACACCTTC. Its translation is CASSLSGSTNYGYTF. This chain links TRBV7-9 with TRBJ1-2, with a weak D call TRBD1 (5 bases). The CDR3 loop spans 15 amino acids. CDR1 SEHNR and CDR2 FQNEAQ come from the germline V gene (reference sequence). The ends were cut back, 2 bases at V and 0 bases at J, with 10 bases in the middle. The full variable domain, rest sourced from reference TRBV7-9 and TRBJ1-2, is DTGVSQNPRHKITKRGQNVTFRCDPISEHNRLYWYRQTLGQGPEFLTYFQNEAQLEKSRLLSDRFSAERPKGSFSTLEIQRTEQGDSAMYLCASSLSGSTNYGYTFGSGTRLTVV.

The chain combines TRBV7-9 with TRBJ2-5, with a tentative D call TRBD2 (7 bases). Trimming removed 6 bases from V and 1 base from J, with 12 bases in between. Germline V gene data show CDR1 as SEHNR and CDR2 as FQNEAQ (reference sequence). This CDR3 has 14 amino acids. The CDR3 DNA follows: TGTGCCAGCAGGGGAGGGGGGGTCCAAGAGACCCAGTACTTC. Its translation: CASRGGGVQETQYF.

The rearrangement uses TRBV9 and TRBJ2-1; 8 nucleotides line up with TRBD1. The V and J ends lost 0 bases and 3 bases, in that order; junction bases with no gene match: 5. The CDR3 covers 16 residues. CDR1 and CDR2 from the germline V gene are SGDLS and YYNGEE. CDR3 DNA sequence: TGTGCCAGCAGCGTAGGATGGACAGGGAGCTACAATGAGCAGTTCTTC. Residues: CASSVGWTGSYNEQFF.

This chain uses TRBV6-5 with TRBJ2-1, with 12 nucleotides matching TRBD1. Germline CDR1 is MNHEY and CDR2 is SVGAGI. The CDR3 sequence is 15 residues long. Trimming cost V 5 bases and J 7 bases; bases outside gene matches: 6. The CDR3 region is CASSAPGQGANEQFF. The CDR3, as DNA: TGTGCCAGCAGTGCTCCGGGACAGGGGGCGAATGAGCAGTTCTTC.

This sequence joins TRBV11-3 and TRBJ2-5; D possibly corresponds to TRBD2 (5 bases). V was trimmed by 5 bases and J by 3 bases, leaving 10 bases between them. This CDR3 is 13 amino acids long. The V gene's germline CDR1 is SGHNT and CDR2 YENEEA. The CDR3 region is CASSPPGEETQYF. The CDR3 DNA is TGTGCCAGCAGCCCCCCCGGGGAAGAGACCCAGTACTTC.

The rearrangement links TRBV27 to TRBJ1-2; TRBD1 matches 9 bases. This CDR3 spans 13 amino acids. J lost 5 bases, V lost 9 bases, and 7 bases had no gene match. Germline lookup yields CDR1 MNHEY and CDR2 SMNVEV (reference sequence). DNA of the CDR3: TGTGCCAGAGTACAGGGGGCGCGATATGGCTACACCTTC. Translating it yields CARVQGARYGYTF.

V gene TRBV10-3 combines with J gene TRBJ2-7, with a tentative D call TRBD2 (5 bases). CDR3 length: 12 amino acids. The germline CDR1 and CDR2 sequences are ENHRY and SYGVKD. The germline V and J ends were trimmed by 3 bases and 3 bases, with 6 bases remaining between them. CDR3: CAISDEGYEQYF. The CDR3 region has the DNA TGTGCCATCAGTGACGAGGGCTACGAGCAGTACTTC.

V usage is TRBV19 and J usage is TRBJ2-3; 7 positions match TRBD2. The V segment lost 3 bases and the J segment 6 bases; nucleotides outside the gene matches: 9. The CDR3 is 15 amino acids. Germline V lookup: CDR1 LNHDA, CDR2 SQIVND (reference sequence). In DNA, the CDR3 is TGTGCCAGTAGTATTGGGTCGGGGGGAACGGATACGCAGTATTTT. Its protein is CASSIGSGGTDTQYF.

The CDR3 nucleotides are TGTGCTAGTGGCCGGGACAGGGACCAGCCCCAGCATTTT. Its translation is CASGRDRDQPQHF. V usage is TRBV12-5 and J usage is TRBJ1-5; 9 bases map to TRBD1. The germline V gene has CDR1 LGHNT and CDR2 FRNRAP. J lost 7 bases, V lost 6 bases, and 4 bases had no gene match. The CDR3 has 13 amino acids.

The J gene is TRBJ1-4, the V gene TRBV6-5; TRBD1 aligns across 7 bases. With V trimmed by 6 bases and J by 5 bases, 6 bases remained unmatched. CDR1 is MNHEY and CDR2 is SVGAGI in the germline V gene. The CDR3 sequence is 14 residues long. Here the CDR3 DNA reads TGTGCCAGCAGGCCTACAGGGGTAAATGAAAAACTGTTTTTT. Translated: CASRPTGVNEKLFF.

CDR3 nucleotides: TGTGCCAGCAGCCCGCCGGGTCAGCCCCAGCATTTT. Protein product: CASSPPGQPQHF. V gene TRBV21-1 combines with J gene TRBJ1-5. TRBV21-1 is classified as a pseudogene. The CDR3 has 12 residues.

The V and J genes are TRBV5-8 and TRBJ2-3; 10 bases are shared with TRBD2. The ends lost 5 bases at V and 0 bases at J; junction bases unmatched: 6. CDR1 and CDR2 (germline): SGHTS, YDEGEE. This CDR3 has 16 amino acids. The CDR3 sequence: CASRTLAGSSTDTQYF. The DNA of the CDR3 is TGTGCCAGCAGAACACTAGCGGGGTCTAGCACAGATACGCAGTATTTT.

This chain uses TRBV6-5 with TRBJ2-3; 7 bases are a match to TRBD1. Germline lookup yields CDR1 MNHEY and CDR2 SVGAGI. V lost 2 bases, J lost 0 bases, and 2 bases stayed unmatched. The CDR3 is 15 residues long. The CDR3 nucleotides are TGTGCCAGCAGTTACGGGACAGCTAGCACAGATACGCAGTATTTT. This sequence encodes CASSYGTASTDTQYF.